These T cell receptor beta chains were read from a single sample in a study of CD8+ T cells in alopecia areata. Repertoires were generated with immunoSEQ multiplex PCR, while TCRdb's copy carries only in-frame clones and drops some. Here the sample spans around 200,000 clones, roughly 64% being singletons. The sample consisted of CD4+ T cells sorted from blood, taken at week 4, from a patient treated with tofacitinib. The receptors stem from a human donor with alopecia areata. The CDR3 runs from the conserved cysteine through the conserved F or W.

v_call cdr3_aa
TRBV7-9 CASSMRTGQETQYF
TRBV5-1 CASSLSGDTGELFF
TRBV7-6 CASSSGQPPKAFF
TRBV6-6 CASSLVNYGYTF
TRBV7-2 CASSFPSTDTQYF
TRBV9 CASTWGAGSPNEQFF
TRBV7-2 CASSYRVVHEQYF
TRBV11-2 CASSLAYTDTQYF
TRBV4-1 CASSQEQGEDTQYF
TRBV4-1 CASSQVPQLYYGYTF
TRBV5-1 CASSLGQSTDTQYF
TRBV7-2 CASSLGRLMYEQYF
TRBV11-2 CASSSRGGPGANVLTF
TRBV7-3 CASSQNPGQGSEAFF
TRBV2 CASKLGQHQETQYF
TRBV29-1 CSVERGTDTQYF
TRBV6-1 CASNLAMNTEAFF
TRBV6-6 CASSLQGATYEQYF
TRBV10-3 CAISGGTGGTETQYF
TRBV7-2 CASSLRVLGAETQYF
TRBV29-1 CSVEGSGNTIYF
TRBV18 CASSSVDRGVYEQYF
TRBV11-2 CASSASYEQYF
TRBV2 CASIPDRAREQFF
TRBV6-5 CASSYGSGVIYEQYF
TRBV5-1 CASSLVGAQNQPQHF
TRBV29-1 CSVSPATSGPTDTQYF
TRBV30 CAWRTTGTGIYEQYF
TRBV7-2 CASSLDSGISPLHF
TRBV29-1 CSVAGQGGVNEQFF
TRBV25-1 CASSDRQGAETQYF
TRBV23-1 CASSQSNIAEAFF
TRBV30 CAWSEGEVLFF
TRBV4-1 CASSQDGGGYGYTF
TRBV7-8 CASSPLSAGTSYEQYF
TRBV19 CASTPTSANNEQFF
TRBV19 CASGGQATNEKLFF
TRBV27 CASSSRGGVMNTEAFF
TRBV7-9 CASRATLGNEQYF
TRBV7-9 CASREKTGGPPSEQFF